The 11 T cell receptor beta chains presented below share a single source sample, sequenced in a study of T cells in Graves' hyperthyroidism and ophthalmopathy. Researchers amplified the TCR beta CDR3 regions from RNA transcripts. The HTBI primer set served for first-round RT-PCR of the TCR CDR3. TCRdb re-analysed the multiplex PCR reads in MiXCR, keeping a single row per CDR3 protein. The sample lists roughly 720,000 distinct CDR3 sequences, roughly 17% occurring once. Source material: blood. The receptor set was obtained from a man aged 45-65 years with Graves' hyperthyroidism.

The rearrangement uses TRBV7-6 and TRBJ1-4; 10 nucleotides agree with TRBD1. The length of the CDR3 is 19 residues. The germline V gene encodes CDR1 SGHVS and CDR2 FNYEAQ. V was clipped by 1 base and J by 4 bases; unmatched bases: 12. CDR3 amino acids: CASSLDGSGQGMFNEKLFF. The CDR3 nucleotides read TGTGCCAGCAGCTTAGACGGTTCGGGACAGGGGATGTTTAATGAAAAACTGTTTTTT.

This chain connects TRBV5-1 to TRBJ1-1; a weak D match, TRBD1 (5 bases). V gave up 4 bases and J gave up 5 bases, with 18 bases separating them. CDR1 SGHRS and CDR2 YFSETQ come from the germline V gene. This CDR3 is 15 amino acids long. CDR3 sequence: CASSRPAGRSTEAFF. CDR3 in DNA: TGCGCCAGCAGCCGGCCGGCAGGGAGGAGTACTGAAGCTTTCTTT. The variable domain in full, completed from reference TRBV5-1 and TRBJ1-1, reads KAGVTQTPRYLIKTRGQQVTLSCSPISGHRSVSWYQQTPGQGLQFLFEYFSETQRNKGNFPGRFSGRQFSNSRSEMNVSTLELGDSALYLCASSRPAGRSTEAFFGQGTRLTVV.

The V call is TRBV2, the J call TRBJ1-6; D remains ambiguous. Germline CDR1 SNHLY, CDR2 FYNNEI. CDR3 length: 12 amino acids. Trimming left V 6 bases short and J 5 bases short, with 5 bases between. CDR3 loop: CASRENNSPLHF. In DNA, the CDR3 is TGTGCCAGCAGGGAAAATAATTCACCCCTCCACTTT.

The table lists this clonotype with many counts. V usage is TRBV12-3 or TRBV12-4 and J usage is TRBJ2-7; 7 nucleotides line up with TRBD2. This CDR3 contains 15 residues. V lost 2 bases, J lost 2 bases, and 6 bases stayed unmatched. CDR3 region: CASSLSMAGAYEQYF. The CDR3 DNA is TGTGCCAGCAGTTTATCTATGGCGGGGGCCTACGAGCAGTACTTC.

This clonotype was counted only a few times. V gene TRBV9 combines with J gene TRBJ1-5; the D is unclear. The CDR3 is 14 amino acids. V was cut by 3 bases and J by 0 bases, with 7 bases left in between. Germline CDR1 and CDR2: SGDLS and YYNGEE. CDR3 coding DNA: TGTGCCAGCAGCGCCGACTTTAGCAATCAGCCCCAGCATTTT. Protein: CASSADFSNQPQHF.

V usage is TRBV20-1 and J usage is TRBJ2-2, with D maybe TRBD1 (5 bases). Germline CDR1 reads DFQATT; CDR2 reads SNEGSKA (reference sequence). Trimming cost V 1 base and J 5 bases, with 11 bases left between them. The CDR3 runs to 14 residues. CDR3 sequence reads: CSARGGLGTGELFF. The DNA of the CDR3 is TGCAGTGCTAGAGGGGGCTTGGGTACCGGGGAGCTGTTTTTT.

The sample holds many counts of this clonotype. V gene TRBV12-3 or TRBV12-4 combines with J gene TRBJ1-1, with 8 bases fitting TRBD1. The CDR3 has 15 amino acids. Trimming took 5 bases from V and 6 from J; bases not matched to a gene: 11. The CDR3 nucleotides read TGTGCCAGCAGTCCTGGACAGGGTATCGGGGCTGAAGCTTTCTTT. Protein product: CASSPGQGIGAEAFF.

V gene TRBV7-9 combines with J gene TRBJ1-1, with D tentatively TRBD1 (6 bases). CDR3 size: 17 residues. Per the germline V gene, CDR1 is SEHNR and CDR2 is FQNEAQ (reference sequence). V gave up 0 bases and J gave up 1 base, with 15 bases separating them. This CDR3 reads CASSLANSQGGNTEAFF. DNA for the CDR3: TGTGCCAGCAGCTTAGCAAACTCACAGGGCGGGAACACTGAAGCTTTCTTT. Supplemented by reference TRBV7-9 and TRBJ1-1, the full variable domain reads DTGVSQNPRHKITKRGQNVTFRCDPISEHNRLYWYRQTLGQGPEFLTYFQNEAQLEKSRLLSDRFSAERPKGSFSTLEIQRTEQGDSAMYLCASSLANSQGGNTEAFFGQGTRLTVV.

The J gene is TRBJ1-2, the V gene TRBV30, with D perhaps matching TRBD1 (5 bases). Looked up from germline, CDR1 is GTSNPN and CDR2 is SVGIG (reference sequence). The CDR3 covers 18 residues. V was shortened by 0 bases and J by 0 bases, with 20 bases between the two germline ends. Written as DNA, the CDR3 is TGTGCCTGGAGTGTAATACTGTCTTGGACACAGACTAACTATGGCTACACCTTC. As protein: CAWSVILSWTQTNYGYTF.

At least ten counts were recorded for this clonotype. The CDR3 nucleotides are TGTGCCAGCAGCTTAGCCCTAGCGGGAGGCAGACTAGGGAATGAGCAGTTCTTC. Translating gives CASSLALAGGRLGNEQFF. The chain joins TRBV7-2 to TRBJ2-1; 11 bases match TRBD2. V shed 0 bases and J 7 bases; nucleotides not matched to a gene: 11. Germline V gene sequence: CDR1 SGHTA, CDR2 FQGNSA. This CDR3 contains 18 residues. The complete variable domain, with remaining parts taken from reference TRBV7-2 and TRBJ2-1, reads GAGVSQSPSNKVTEKGKDVELRCDPISGHTALYWYRQSLGQGLEFLIYFQGNSAPDKSGLPSDRFSAERTGGSVSTLTIQRTQQEDSAVYLCASSLALAGGRLGNEQFFGPGTRLTVL.

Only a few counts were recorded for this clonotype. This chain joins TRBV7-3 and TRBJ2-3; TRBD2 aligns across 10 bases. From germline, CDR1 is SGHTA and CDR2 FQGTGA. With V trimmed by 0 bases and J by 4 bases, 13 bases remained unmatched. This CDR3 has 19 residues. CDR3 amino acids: CASSLTFGPSGSFPDTQYF. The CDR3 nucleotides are TGTGCCAGCAGCTTAACGTTCGGTCCTAGCGGGAGTTTCCCAGATACGCAGTATTTT. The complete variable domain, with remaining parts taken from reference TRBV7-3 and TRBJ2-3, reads GAGVSQTPSNKVTEKGKYVELRCDPISGHTALYWYRQSLGQGPEFLIYFQGTGAADDSGLPNDRFFAVRPEGSVSTLKIQRTERGDSAVYLCASSLTFGPSGSFPDTQYFGPGTRLTVL.